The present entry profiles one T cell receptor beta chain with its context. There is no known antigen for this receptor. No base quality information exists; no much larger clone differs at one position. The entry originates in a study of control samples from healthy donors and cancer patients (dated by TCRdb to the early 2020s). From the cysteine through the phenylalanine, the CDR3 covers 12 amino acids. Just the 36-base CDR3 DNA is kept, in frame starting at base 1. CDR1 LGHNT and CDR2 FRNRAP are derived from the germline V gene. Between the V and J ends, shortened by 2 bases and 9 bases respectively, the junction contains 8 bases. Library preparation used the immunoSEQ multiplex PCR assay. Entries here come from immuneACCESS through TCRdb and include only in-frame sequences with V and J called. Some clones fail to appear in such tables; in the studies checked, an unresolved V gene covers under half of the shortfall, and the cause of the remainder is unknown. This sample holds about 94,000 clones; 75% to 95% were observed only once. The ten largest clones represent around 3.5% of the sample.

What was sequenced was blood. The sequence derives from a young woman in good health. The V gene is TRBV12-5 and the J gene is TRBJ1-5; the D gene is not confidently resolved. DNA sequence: TGTGCTAGTGGTTTGTTTCTTTGGCCCCAGCATTTT. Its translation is CASGLFLWPQHF. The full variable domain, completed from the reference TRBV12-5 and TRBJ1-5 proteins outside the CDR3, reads DARVTQTPRHKVTEMGQEVTMRCQPILGHNTVFWYRQTMMQGLELLAYFRNRAPLDDSGMPKDRFSAEMPDATLATLKIQPSEPRDSAVYFCASGLFLWPQHFGDGTRLSIL.